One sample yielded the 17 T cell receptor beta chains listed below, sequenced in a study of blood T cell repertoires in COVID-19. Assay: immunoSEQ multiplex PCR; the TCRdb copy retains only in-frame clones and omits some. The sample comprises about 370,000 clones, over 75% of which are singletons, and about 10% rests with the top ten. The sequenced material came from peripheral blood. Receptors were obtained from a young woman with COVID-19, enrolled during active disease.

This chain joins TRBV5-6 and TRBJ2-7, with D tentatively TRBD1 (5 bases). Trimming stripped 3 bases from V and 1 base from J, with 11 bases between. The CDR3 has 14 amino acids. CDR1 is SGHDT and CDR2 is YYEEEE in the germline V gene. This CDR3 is CASSWPGSSYEQYF. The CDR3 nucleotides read TGTGCCAGCAGCTGGCCAGGGTCTTCCTACGAGCAGTACTTC.

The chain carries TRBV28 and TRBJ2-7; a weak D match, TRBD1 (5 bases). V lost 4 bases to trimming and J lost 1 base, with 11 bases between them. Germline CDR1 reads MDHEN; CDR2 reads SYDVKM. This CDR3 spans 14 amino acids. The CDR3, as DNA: TGTGCCAGCAGTTACAGGTCACCTTCCTACGAGCAGTACTTC. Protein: CASSYRSPSYEQYF.

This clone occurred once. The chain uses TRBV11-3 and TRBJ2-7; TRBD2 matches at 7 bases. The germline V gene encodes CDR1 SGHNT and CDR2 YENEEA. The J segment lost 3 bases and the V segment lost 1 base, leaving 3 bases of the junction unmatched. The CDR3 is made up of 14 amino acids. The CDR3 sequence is CASSLGGGSYEQYF. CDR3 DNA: TGTGCCAGCAGCTTAGGTGGCGGGAGCTACGAGCAGTACTTC.

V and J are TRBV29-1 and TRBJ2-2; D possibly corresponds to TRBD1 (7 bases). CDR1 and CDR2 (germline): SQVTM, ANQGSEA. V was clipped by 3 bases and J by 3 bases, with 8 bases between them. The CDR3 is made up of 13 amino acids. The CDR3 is CSVDRGDTGELFF. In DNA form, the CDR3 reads TGCAGCGTTGACAGGGGGGACACCGGGGAGCTGTTTTTT.

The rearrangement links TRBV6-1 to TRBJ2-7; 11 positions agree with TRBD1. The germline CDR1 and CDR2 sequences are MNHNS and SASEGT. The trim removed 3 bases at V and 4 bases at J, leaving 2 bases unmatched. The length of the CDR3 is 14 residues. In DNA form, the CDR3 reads TGTGCCAGCAGTGAGGGACAGGGGGTGTACGAGCAGTACTTC. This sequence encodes CASSEGQGVYEQYF.

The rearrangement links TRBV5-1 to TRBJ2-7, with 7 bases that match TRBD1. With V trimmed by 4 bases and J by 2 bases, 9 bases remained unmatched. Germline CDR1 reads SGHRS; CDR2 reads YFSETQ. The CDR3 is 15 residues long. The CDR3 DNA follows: TGCGCCAGCAGCCCCGGACAGGCGATAACCTACGAGCAGTACTTC. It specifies CASSPGQAITYEQYF.

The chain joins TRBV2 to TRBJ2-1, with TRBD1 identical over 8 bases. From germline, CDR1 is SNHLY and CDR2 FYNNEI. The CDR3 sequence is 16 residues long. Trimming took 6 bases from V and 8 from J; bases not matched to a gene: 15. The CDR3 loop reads CASRYRGQGGLDEQFF. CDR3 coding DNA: TGTGCCAGCAGATATCGAGGACAGGGCGGTTTGGATGAGCAGTTCTTC.

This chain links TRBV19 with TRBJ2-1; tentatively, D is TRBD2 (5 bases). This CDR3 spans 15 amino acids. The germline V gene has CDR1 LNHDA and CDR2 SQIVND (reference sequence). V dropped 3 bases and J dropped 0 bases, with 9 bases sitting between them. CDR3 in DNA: TGTGCCAGTAGTATTACGGGATTCTCCTACAATGAGCAGTTCTTC. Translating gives CASSITGFSYNEQFF.

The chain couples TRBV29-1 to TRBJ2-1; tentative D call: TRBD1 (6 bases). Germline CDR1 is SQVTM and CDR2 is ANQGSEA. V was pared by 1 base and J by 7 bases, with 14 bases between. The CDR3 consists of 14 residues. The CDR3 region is CSVEGGGSFNEQFF. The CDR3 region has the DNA TGCAGCGTTGAAGGAGGGGGTAGCTTTAATGAGCAGTTCTTC.

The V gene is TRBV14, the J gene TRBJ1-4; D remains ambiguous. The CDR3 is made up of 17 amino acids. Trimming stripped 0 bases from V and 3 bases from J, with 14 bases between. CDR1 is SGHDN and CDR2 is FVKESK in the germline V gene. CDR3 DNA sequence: TGTGCCAGCAGCCAAGATACGGCATCTAGACCTAATGAAAAACTGTTTTTT. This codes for CASSQDTASRPNEKLFF.

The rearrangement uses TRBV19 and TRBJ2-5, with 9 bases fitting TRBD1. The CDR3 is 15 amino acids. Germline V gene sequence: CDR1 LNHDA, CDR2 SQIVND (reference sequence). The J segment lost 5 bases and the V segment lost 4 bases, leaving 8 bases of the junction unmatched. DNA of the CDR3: TGTGCCAGTAGTACCGGGACAGGGAGTTTGGAGACCCAGTACTTC. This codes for CASSTGTGSLETQYF.

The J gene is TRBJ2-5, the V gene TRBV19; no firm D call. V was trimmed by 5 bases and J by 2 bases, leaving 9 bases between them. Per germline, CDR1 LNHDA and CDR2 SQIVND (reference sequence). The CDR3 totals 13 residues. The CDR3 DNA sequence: TGTGCCAGTAGTTGGGCACATCAAGAGACCCAGTACTTC. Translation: CASSWAHQETQYF.

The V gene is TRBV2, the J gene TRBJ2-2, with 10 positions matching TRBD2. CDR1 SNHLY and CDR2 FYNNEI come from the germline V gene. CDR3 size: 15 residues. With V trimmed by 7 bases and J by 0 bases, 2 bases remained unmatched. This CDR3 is CASKTSGTNTGELFF. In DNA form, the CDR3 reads TGTGCCAGCAAAACTAGCGGGACGAACACCGGGGAGCTGTTTTTT.

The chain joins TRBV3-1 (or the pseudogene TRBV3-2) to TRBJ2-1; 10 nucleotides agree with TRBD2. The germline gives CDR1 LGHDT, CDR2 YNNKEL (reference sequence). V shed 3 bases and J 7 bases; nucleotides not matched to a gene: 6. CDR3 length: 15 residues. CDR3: CASSQVGLAVNEQFF. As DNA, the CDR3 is TGTGCCAGCAGCCAGGTAGGACTAGCGGTTAATGAGCAGTTCTTC.

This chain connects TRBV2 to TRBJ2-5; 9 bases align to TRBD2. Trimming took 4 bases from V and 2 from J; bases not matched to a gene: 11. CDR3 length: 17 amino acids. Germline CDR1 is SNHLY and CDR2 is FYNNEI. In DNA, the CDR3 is TGTGCCAGCAGTGTGAATATAGCGGGAGCATCTCAAGAGACCCAGTACTTC. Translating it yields CASSVNIAGASQETQYF.

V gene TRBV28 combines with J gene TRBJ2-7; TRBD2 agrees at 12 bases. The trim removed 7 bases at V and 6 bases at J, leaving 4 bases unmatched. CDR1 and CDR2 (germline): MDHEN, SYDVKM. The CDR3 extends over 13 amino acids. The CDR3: CASTTSGSFEQYF. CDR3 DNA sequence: TGTGCCAGCACGACTAGCGGGAGTTTCGAGCAGTACTTC.

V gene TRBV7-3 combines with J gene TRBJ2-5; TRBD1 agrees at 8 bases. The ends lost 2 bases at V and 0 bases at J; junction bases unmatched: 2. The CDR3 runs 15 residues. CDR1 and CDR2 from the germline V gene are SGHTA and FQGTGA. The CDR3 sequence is CASSLGTGYQETQYF. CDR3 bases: TGTGCCAGCAGCTTAGGGACAGGCTACCAAGAGACCCAGTACTTC.